This section outlines one T cell receptor (beta chain) sequence together with its context. This specimen comes from a study of control samples from healthy donors and cancer patients. The table came from immunoSEQ multiplex PCR; TCRdb's copy has only in-frame clones and leaves some out. Of 120,000 to 150,000 clones in the sample, roughly 92% were seen once. Trimming took 3 bases from V and 2 from J; bases not matched to a gene: 11. Germline values: CDR1 ENHRY, CDR2 SYGVKD. This CDR3 has 20 amino acids. Sequencing was done on a sample of blood. This chain links TRBV10-3 with TRBJ2-2, with 14 bases lining up with TRBD2. This TCR was recovered from a man younger than 40 in good health. CDR3 sequence (DNA): TGTGCCATCAGTGATCCCCCGGGACTAGCGGGAGTACGAAACACCGGGGAGCTGTTTTTT. Its translation is CAISDPPGLAGVRNTGELFF.